The source of this T cell receptor beta chain is a study of blood T cell repertoires in COVID-19. The CDR3 length is 17 residues. CDR1 and CDR2 from the germline V gene are SGHNT and YENEEA. Losses at the gene ends were 1 base for V and 2 bases for J; bases not matched to a gene: 9. Everyone who took part was roughly 18 to 89 years old, and they came from about two dozen US areas. Categorization into cohorts depended on clinical history that participants reported. A case of COVID-19 had been met by exposed participants within 2 weeks before study entry. Authors' processing steps: Using reference gene primer amplification, nucleated cell counts were estimated. Sequencing used immunoSEQ multiplex PCR; TCRdb keeps in-frame clones, though not all of them. V, J and clone size are taken as reported in that table, and D and trimming were inferred from the DNA itself. The sample has approximately 300,000 clones; 90% to 95% are singletons.

The chain is built from TRBV11-3 and TRBJ2-5, with 8 bases matching TRBD2. The sequence derives from a young woman who had been exposed to COVID-19. What was sequenced was PBMCs or T cells enriched from blood (not recorded which). The CDR3 DNA follows: TGTGCCAGCAGCTTAGGGTTCGGCGGGGGGTCTCAAGAGACCCAGTACTTC. Translation: CASSLGFGGGSQETQYF.